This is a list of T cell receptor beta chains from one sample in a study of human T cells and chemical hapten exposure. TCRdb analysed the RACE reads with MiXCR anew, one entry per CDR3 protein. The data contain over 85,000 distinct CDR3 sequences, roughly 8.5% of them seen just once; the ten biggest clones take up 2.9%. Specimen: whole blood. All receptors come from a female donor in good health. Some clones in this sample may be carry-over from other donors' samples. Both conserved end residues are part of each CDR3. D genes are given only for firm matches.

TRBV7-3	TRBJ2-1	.	CASRADAYNEQFF
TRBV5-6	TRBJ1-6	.	CASSQGNNSPLHF
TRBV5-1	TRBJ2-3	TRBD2	CASSLLTSGSTDTQYF
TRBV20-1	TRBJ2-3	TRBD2	CSAPPGLALDTQYF
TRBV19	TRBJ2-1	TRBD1	CASSSGTGGSYSYNEQFF
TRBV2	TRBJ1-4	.	CASYQAGKKLFF
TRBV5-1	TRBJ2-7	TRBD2	CASSLRASGTYEQYF
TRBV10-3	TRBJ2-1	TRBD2	CATRPREAYNNEQFF
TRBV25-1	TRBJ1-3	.	CASSEPGARGNTIYF
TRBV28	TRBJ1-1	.	CASSLFTGGTEAFF
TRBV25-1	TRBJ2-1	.	CASSGFLLANEQFF
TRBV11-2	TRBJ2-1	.	CASSLVLGVSGEQFF
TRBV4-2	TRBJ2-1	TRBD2	CASSQGGGGDYNEQFF
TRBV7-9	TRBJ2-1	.	CASSLGNSYNEQFF
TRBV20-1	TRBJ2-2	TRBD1	CSAPRQGGNTGELFF
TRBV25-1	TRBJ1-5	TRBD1	CASSEYYIDRGVSQPQHF
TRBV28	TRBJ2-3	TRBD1	CASSFDRGTDTQYF
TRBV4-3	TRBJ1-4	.	CASSQDGSVKHNEKLFF
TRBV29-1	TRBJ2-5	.	CSVGVRTGETQYF
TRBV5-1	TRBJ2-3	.	CASSLSPARGPDTQYF
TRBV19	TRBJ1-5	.	CASSGVSSQPQHF
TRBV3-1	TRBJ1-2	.	CASSSPEAGYGYTF
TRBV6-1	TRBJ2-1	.	CASSNPGGGEQFF
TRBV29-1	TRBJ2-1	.	CSVAWTTYNEQFF
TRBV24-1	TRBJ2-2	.	CATSDRGPLAGELFF
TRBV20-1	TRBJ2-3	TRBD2	CSARLAGTTDTQYF
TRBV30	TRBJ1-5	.	CALTTRDINQPQHF
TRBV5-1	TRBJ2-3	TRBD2	CASSLVLAGDGTDTQYF
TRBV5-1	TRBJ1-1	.	CASSLSGPNTEAFF
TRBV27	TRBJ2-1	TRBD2	CASRGLAGITEQFF
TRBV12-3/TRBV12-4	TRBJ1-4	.	CASSLVLGEKLFF
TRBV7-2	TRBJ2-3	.	CASSSPSGTDTQYF
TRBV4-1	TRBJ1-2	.	CASSRHVLGSLEDGYTF
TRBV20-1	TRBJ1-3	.	CSAVSGNTIYF
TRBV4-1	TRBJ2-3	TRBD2	CASSLAGVSTDTQYF
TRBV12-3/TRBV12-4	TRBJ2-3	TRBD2	CASRRTGGSSTDTQYF